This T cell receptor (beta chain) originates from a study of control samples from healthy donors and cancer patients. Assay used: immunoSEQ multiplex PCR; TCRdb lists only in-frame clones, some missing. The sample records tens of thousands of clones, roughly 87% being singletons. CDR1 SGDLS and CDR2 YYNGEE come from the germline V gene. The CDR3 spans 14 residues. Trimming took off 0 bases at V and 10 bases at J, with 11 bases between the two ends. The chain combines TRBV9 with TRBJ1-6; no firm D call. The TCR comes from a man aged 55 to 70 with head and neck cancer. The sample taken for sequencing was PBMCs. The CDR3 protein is CASSVAWGESPLHF. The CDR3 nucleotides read TGTGCCAGCAGCGTAGCATGGGGAGAGTCACCCCTCCACTTT.